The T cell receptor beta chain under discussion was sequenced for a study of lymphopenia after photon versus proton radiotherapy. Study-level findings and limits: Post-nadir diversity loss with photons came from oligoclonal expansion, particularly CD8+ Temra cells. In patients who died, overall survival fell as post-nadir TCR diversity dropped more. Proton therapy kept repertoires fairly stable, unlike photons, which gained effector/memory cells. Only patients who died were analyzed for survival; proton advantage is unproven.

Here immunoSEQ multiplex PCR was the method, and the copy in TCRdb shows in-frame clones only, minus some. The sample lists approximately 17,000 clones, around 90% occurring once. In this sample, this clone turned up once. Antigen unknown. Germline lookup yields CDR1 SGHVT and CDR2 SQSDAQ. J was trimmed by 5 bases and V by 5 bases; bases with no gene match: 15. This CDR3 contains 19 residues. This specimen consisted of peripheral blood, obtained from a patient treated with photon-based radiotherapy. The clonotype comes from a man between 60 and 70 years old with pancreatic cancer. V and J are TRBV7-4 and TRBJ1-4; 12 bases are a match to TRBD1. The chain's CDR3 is CASSPLYSGTGGVNEKLFF. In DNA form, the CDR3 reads TGTGCCAGCAGCCCGCTATATTCCGGGACAGGGGGCGTGAATGAAAAACTGTTTTTT.